Presented here are 27 T cell receptor beta chains from one specimen sequenced in a study of blood T cell repertoires in COVID-19. Measured with immunoSEQ multiplex PCR; TCRdb has only the in-frame clones, and not every one. The sample records roughly 150,000 clones, about 90% being singletons. The specimen sequenced was peripheral blood. The source of these receptors is a man between 60 and 75 years old with acute or convalescent COVID-19.

This chain joins TRBV21-1 and TRBJ2-5; TRBD1 reflects the table's D call only, with no check against the DNA. TRBV21-1 is a listed pseudogene. This CDR3 has 16 amino acids. The CDR3 region is CASSKSRGQIQETQYF. In nucleotides, the CDR3 is TGTGCCAGCAGCAAAAGTAGGGGCCAAATCCAAGAGACCCAGTACTTC.

J is TRBJ1-1 and V is TRBV27; TRBD1 might be the D (6 bases). Per the germline V gene, CDR1 is MNHEY and CDR2 is SMNVEV (reference sequence). V was pared by 8 bases and J by 7 bases, with 11 bases between. The CDR3 runs 11 residues. The CDR3 coding sequence is TGTGCCAGCCGAAGGGGGTATGAAGCTTTCTTT. Protein: CASRRGYEAFF.

The V and J genes are TRBV19 and TRBJ1-6; possible D gene TRBD1, 6 bases. The germline gives CDR1 LNHDA, CDR2 SQIVND (reference sequence). Between the trimmed V and J ends, which lost 4 bases and 7 bases, there was a span of 11 bases. The length of the CDR3 is 14 residues. This CDR3 reads CASSNFQGNSPLHF. CDR3 DNA sequence: TGTGCCAGTAGTAATTTCCAGGGGAATTCACCCCTCCACTTT.

The chain recombines TRBV18 with TRBJ1-6, with 7 bases identical to TRBD1. Germline V CDR1 and CDR2: KGHSH, LQKENI. CDR3 length: 16 residues. After removal of 3 bases from V and 8 bases from J, the junction contained 10 bases not matched to a gene. CDR3 protein: CASSPPRTGAYSPLHF. The CDR3 DNA sequence: TGTGCCAGCTCACCTCCCCGGACAGGAGCCTATTCACCCCTCCACTTT.

V and J are TRBV7-2 and TRBJ2-7; D is possibly TRBD1 (6 bases). This CDR3 contains 14 residues. Between the trimmed V and J ends, which lost 2 bases and 4 bases, there was a span of 12 bases. Germline CDR1 and CDR2: SGHTA and FQGNSA. As DNA, the CDR3 is TGTGCCAGCAGCTTATTCCAACAGGGATACGAGCAGTACTTC. Encoded protein: CASSLFQQGYEQYF.

Concerning this clone itself: Mismatch with germline at one junction end may stem from a read error. The rearrangement uses TRBV2 and TRBJ2-7; TRBD1 aligns across 8 bases. CDR1 and CDR2 (germline): SNHLY, FYNNEI. The CDR3 runs 11 residues. The CDR3, as DNA: TGTGCCAGCAGGGCGACAGGGGTTGAGAACTTC. Translation: CASRATGVENF.

The rearrangement uses TRBV4-1 and TRBJ1-5; 8 bases are shared with TRBD1. The CDR3 totals 16 residues. J gave up 4 bases and V 2 bases, and 7 bases lay outside the gene matches. Germline CDR1 reads MGHRA; CDR2 reads YSYEKL. In DNA form, the CDR3 reads TGCGCCAGCAGCCAATGGGACAGGAGACCAAATCAGCCCCAGCATTTT. This codes for CASSQWDRRPNQPQHF.

This clone was detected only once. The V gene is TRBV6-6, the J gene TRBJ1-2; 7 bases match TRBD1. This CDR3 spans 16 amino acids. CDR1 is MNHNY and CDR2 is SVGAGI in the germline V gene (reference sequence). V shed 6 bases and J 3 bases; nucleotides not matched to a gene: 13. In nucleotides, the CDR3 is TGTGCCAGCAGGCCGGGACAGTGGACGTCCCACTATGGCTACACCTTC. It codes for CASRPGQWTSHYGYTF.

The CDR3 DNA is TGTGCCAGCATGAGCGGGGGGCCGTACACCGGGGAGCTGTTTTTT. Amino acids: CASMSGGPYTGELFF. The rearrangement uses TRBV6-5 and TRBJ2-2; 9 positions agree with TRBD2. Germline assignment: CDR1 MNHEY and CDR2 SVGAGI. CDR3 size: 15 residues. After removal of 7 bases from V and 3 bases from J, the junction contained 6 bases not matched to a gene.

This clone was detected only once. The V and J genes are TRBV5-6 and TRBJ2-5; 11 positions match TRBD1. This CDR3 has 16 residues. Germline V gives CDR1 SGHDT, CDR2 YYEEEE. V shed 3 bases, J shed 7 bases, and the junction held 11 bases outside the gene matches. The CDR3 is CASSSRDRGDGVTQYF. CDR3 in DNA: TGTGCCAGCAGCTCACGGGACAGGGGGGACGGAGTGACCCAGTACTTC.

This clone was observed a single time. The V gene is TRBV2, the J gene TRBJ1-2, with 7 bases that match TRBD1. Trimming removed 8 bases from V and 5 bases from J; junction bases left unmatched: 5. Per the germline V gene, CDR1 is SNHLY and CDR2 is FYNNEI. This CDR3 is built from 12 residues. Here the CDR3 DNA reads TGTGCCAGCGTCCGACAGGGTTATGGCTACACCTTC. As protein: CASVRQGYGYTF.

Only a few counts were recorded for this clone. The rearrangement uses TRBV18 and TRBJ1-2; D call uncertain. The V end lost 6 bases, the J end lost 5 bases, and 13 bases lay between the germline ends. The germline V gene has CDR1 KGHSH and CDR2 LQKENI. The CDR3 loop spans 13 amino acids. The CDR3 region is CASSPDTVYGYTF. CDR3 in DNA: TGTGCCAGCTCCCCTGACACCGTATATGGCTACACCTTC.

The chain couples TRBV10-1 to TRBJ2-3; the match to TRBD2 covers 7 bases. This CDR3 has 14 amino acids. Germline V CDR1 and CDR2: WNHNN, SYGVQD (reference sequence). V gave up 7 bases and J gave up 2 bases; unmatched junction bases: 6. The CDR3 DNA reads as TGCGCCAGCAATTCAGCGGGGACCACAGATACGCAGTATTTT. Its translation is CASNSAGTTDTQYF.

With respect to this clone: This sample includes further DNA sequences coding for the same CDR3. The rearrangement links TRBV12-3 or TRBV12-4 to TRBJ2-7; TRBD1 agrees at 7 bases. The CDR3 length is 11 residues. V gave up 6 bases and J gave up 4 bases; unmatched junction bases: 0. CDR3 region: CASSRGYEQYF. Written as DNA, the CDR3 is TGTGCCAGCAGCAGGGGGTACGAGCAGTACTTC.

This clone was picked up a small number of times. The chain carries TRBV5-8 and TRBJ2-7; 8 bases agree with TRBD1. The V segment lost 3 bases and the J segment 3 bases; nucleotides outside the gene matches: 17. Germline assignment: CDR1 SGHTS and CDR2 YDEGEE. This CDR3 contains 18 residues. CDR3 amino acids: CASSWGPPRQGFFYEQYF. In DNA, the CDR3 is TGTGCCAGCAGCTGGGGCCCCCCGAGACAGGGGTTCTTCTACGAGCAGTACTTC.

This clone has a handful of counts. The V call is TRBV9, the J call TRBJ2-3, with 8 bases fitting TRBD1. After removal of 5 bases from V and 2 bases from J, the junction contained 1 base not matched to a gene. CDR3 size: 13 residues. The germline V gene encodes CDR1 SGDLS and CDR2 YYNGEE. This CDR3 reads CASRTGVTDTQYF. As DNA, the CDR3 is TGTGCCAGCAGGACAGGGGTCACAGATACGCAGTATTTT.

This chain connects TRBV24-1 to TRBJ1-1; TRBD1 matches 11 bases. CDR1 and CDR2 (germline): KGHDR, SFDVKD. V shed 11 bases, J shed 1 base, and the junction held 20 bases outside the gene matches. CDR3 length: 19 amino acids. The CDR3 reads CAILRGTGGPKGPNTEAFF. Here the CDR3 DNA reads TGTGCCATCCTAAGAGGGACAGGGGGACCTAAGGGACCGAACACTGAAGCTTTCTTT.

V gene TRBV5-4 combines with J gene TRBJ1-1; D call uncertain. The CDR3 runs 14 residues. With 2 bases removed from V and 0 bases from J, the gap between germline ends came to 8 bases. Germline values: CDR1 SGHNT, CDR2 YYREEE (reference sequence). The CDR3, as DNA: TGTGCCAGCAGCTTCGTAGAGCTGAACACTGAAGCTTTCTTT. Protein product: CASSFVELNTEAFF.

The chain links TRBV27 to TRBJ1-1, with 9 bases matching TRBD1. CDR3 length: 15 residues. Germline V lookup: CDR1 MNHEY, CDR2 SMNVEV (reference sequence). Germline trimming cut 7 bases from V and 10 bases from J; bases unmatched to any gene: 16. The CDR3 sequence: CASTIPRDRAVVAFF. The CDR3 nucleotides are TGTGCCAGCACCATACCTCGGGACAGGGCTGTGGTAGCTTTCTTT.

The chain recombines TRBV30 with TRBJ1-5; TRBD1 might be the D (6 bases). CDR1 and CDR2 from the germline V gene are GTSNPN and SVGIG (reference sequence). This CDR3 spans 13 amino acids. Trimming pared 2 bases from V and 7 bases from J, leaving 12 bases between. This CDR3 is CAWSTQGRQPQHF. CDR3 nucleotides: TGTGCCTGGAGTACTCAGGGGAGACAGCCCCAGCATTTT.

The chain recombines TRBV6-5 with TRBJ2-1; weak D call: TRBD2 (5 bases). This CDR3 is 16 amino acids long. V was pared by 0 bases and J by 1 base, with 10 bases between. Germline CDR1 reads MNHEY; CDR2 reads SVGAGI. The CDR3 spells CASSYSGRRSYNEQFF. The CDR3 DNA reads TGTGCCAGCAGTTACTCGGGGAGAAGGTCCTACAATGAGCAGTTCTTC.

V and J are TRBV4-1 and TRBJ2-3; TRBD2 matches at 15 bases. The CDR3 totals 20 residues. Unmatched junction bases numbered 11, after V lost 2 bases and J lost 2 bases. Germline V gene sequence: CDR1 MGHRA, CDR2 YSYEKL. The CDR3 nucleotides read TGCGCCAGCAGCCAATTCGGACTAGCGGGGGGGCAAAGTGCCACAGATACGCAGTATTTT. This gives the protein CASSQFGLAGGQSATDTQYF.

The rearrangement joins TRBV30 to TRBJ1-5; 10 nucleotides match TRBD1. Germline V lookup: CDR1 GTSNPN, CDR2 SVGIG (reference sequence). There are 14 residues in the CDR3. V was clipped by 5 bases and J by 4 bases; unmatched bases: 5. DNA for the CDR3: TGTGCCTGGGGACAGGGGGTAAGAAATCAGCCCCAGCATTTT. Translation: CAWGQGVRNQPQHF.

The rearrangement links TRBV5-8 to TRBJ2-3; D is possibly TRBD2 (5 bases). This CDR3 is built from 14 residues. Germline V gene sequence: CDR1 SGHTS, CDR2 YDEGEE. The germline V and J ends were trimmed by 6 bases and 2 bases, with 13 bases remaining between them. The DNA of the CDR3 is TGTGCCAGCAAGCCGGAGGTCTCCACAGATACGCAGTATTTT. Amino acids: CASKPEVSTDTQYF. Full variable domain (rest looked up from reference TRBV5-8 and TRBJ2-3): EAGVTQSPTHLIKTRGQQATLRCSPISGHTSVYWYQQALGLGLQFLLWYDEGEERNRGNFPPRFSGRQFPNYSSELNVNALELEDSALYLCASKPEVSTDTQYFGPGTRLTVL.

A few counts support this clone. The rearrangement uses TRBV9 and TRBJ2-1; 8 bases map to TRBD1. The germline V gene encodes CDR1 SGDLS and CDR2 YYNGEE. V lost 4 bases to trimming and J lost 10 bases; unmatched junction nucleotides: 7. The CDR3 is 13 amino acids. The CDR3 DNA follows: TGTGCCAGCAGCATAAGGACAGGGCAGGAGCAGTTCTTC. Translation gives CASSIRTGQEQFF.

The V call is TRBV10-1, the J call TRBJ1-2; D perhaps matches TRBD1 (6 bases). The V end was cut by 2 bases, the J end by 7 bases, with 8 bases between. Germline CDR1 is WNHNN and CDR2 is SYGVQD (reference sequence). The CDR3 covers 12 residues. The CDR3 nucleotides read TGCGCCAGCAGTGAGACAGGGTTTGGCTACACCTTC. Translation gives CASSETGFGYTF.

The sample holds one count of this clone. The DNA of the CDR3 is TGTGCCAGCAGCATTAAGACAGGGAGCTCCTACGAGCAGTACTTC. Protein sequence: CASSIKTGSSYEQYF. The chain couples TRBV7-9 to TRBJ2-7, with TRBD1 matching 7 bases. CDR1 and CDR2 (germline): SEHNR, FQNEAQ (reference sequence). V gave up 5 bases and J gave up 0 bases; unmatched junction bases: 7. The CDR3 runs to 15 residues.